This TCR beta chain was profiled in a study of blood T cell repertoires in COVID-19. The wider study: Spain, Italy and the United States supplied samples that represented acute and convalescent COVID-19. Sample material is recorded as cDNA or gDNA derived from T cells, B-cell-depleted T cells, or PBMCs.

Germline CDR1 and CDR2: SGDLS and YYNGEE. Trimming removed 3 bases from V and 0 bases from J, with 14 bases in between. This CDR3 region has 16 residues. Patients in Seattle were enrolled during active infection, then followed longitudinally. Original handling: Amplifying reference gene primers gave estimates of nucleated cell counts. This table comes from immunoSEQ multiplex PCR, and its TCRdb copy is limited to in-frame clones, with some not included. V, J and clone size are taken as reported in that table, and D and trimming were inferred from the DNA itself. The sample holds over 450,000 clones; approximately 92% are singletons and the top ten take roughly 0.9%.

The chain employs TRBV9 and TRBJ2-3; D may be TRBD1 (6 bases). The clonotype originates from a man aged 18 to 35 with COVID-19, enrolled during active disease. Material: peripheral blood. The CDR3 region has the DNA TGTGCCAGCAGCGCACAACAGGGTTCCAGCACAGATACGCAGTATTTT. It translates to CASSAQQGSSTDTQYF.